These T cell receptor beta chains were read from a single sample in a study of sequential checkpoint blockade in melanoma. Repertoires were generated with immunoSEQ multiplex PCR, while TCRdb's copy carries only in-frame clones and drops some. This sample has roughly 12,000 clones, with about 80% found just once. The sample in question was CD8+ T cells sorted from blood (inferred from file names), obtained from a patient given nivolumab and ipilimumab in sequence. Receptors were obtained from a human donor with melanoma. CDR3s include the opening cysteine and the closing phenylalanine or tryptophan. Each record gives: V gene, J gene, clone size, D gene, CDR3 DNA, CDR3 protein. The D gene is left open where the match is weak. The size of a clone is reported for some rows only, either as once, few or many, or as a class for expanded clones.

TRBV28	TRBJ1-6	few	.	TGTGCCAGCAGCCCCGCGGGGGAAGCATCCTATAATTCACCCCTCCACTTT	CASSPAGEASYNSPLHF
TRBV30	TRBJ1-6	few	TRBD1	TGTGCCTGGGCAGGGACAGGGGATTCACCCCTCCACTTT	CAWAGTGDSPLHF
TRBV27	TRBJ2-7	.	TRBD1	TGTGCCAGCAGTTCCCGGACAGGGGGCTTGGGTGAGCAGTACTTC	CASSSRTGGLGEQYF
TRBV7-2	TRBJ2-3	.	TRBD2	TGTGCCAGCAGCCAAGCCTCCGGGGGGGCTACAGATACGCAGTATTTT	CASSQASGGATDTQYF
TRBV30	TRBJ2-5	.	TRBD1	TGTGCCTGGAGATTGACAGGGGACGAGACCCAGTACTTC	CAWRLTGDETQYF
TRBV6-5	TRBJ1-1	.	.	TGTGCCAGCAGTGAAAGGGGCACTGAAGCTTTCTTT	CASSERGTEAFF
TRBV10-3	TRBJ1-1	.	TRBD1	TGTGCCATCACGGAGACAGGGGTGAACACTGAAGCTTTCTTT	CAITETGVNTEAFF
TRBV4-1	TRBJ1-5	.	.	TGCGCCAGCAGCCTCGGGACGGCGGGGCAGCCCCAGCATTTT	CASSLGTAGQPQHF
TRBV19	TRBJ1-1	.	.	TGTGCCAGTAGTCTACTCCGGGCCCCCGGGATTGAAGCTTTCTTT	CASSLLRAPGIEAFF
TRBV5-1	TRBJ1-2	.	TRBD1	TGCGCCAGCAGCCCTGGACAGGGGCCGAACTATGGCTACACCTTC	CASSPGQGPNYGYTF
TRBV29-1	TRBJ2-7	.	TRBD1	TGCAGCGTCGCCACCGGGACAGGGGGTTACGAGCAGTACTTC	CSVATGTGGYEQYF
TRBV19	TRBJ2-1	.	TRBD2	TGTGCCAGTAGTACTAGCGGGCCTATTCCTTCCTACAATGAGCAGTTCTTC	CASSTSGPIPSYNEQFF
TRBV28	TRBJ2-2	.	TRBD1	TGTGCCATCCCGGGACAGGGAGGTACCGGGGAGCTGTTTTTT	CAIPGQGGTGELFF
TRBV2	TRBJ2-2	.	.	TGTGCCAGCAGGGAGAGTAACGGGGAGCTGTTTTTT	CASRESNGELFF
TRBV4-2	TRBJ1-1	.	.	TGTGCCAGCAGCCAAGCGGGTGAAGCTTTCTTT	CASSQAGEAFF
TRBV15	TRBJ1-6	few	TRBD1	TGTGCCACCAGCAGAGAGGGACAGGGGTTTTCACCCCTCCACTTT	CATSREGQGFSPLHF
TRBV19	TRBJ2-1	.	TRBD2	TGTGCCAGTAGTATAGTGCTAGCGGGAGACCCTACCTACAATGAGCAGTTCTTC	CASSIVLAGDPTYNEQFF
TRBV7-9	TRBJ2-1	few	.	TGCGCCAGCAGCCAAGATAAGAGGGACACAAATGAGCAGTTCTTC	CASSQDKRDTNEQFF
TRBV10-2	TRBJ1-2	.	TRBD1	TGCGCCAGCCTCGACAGGGACAACTATGGCTACACCTTC	CASLDRDNYGYTF
TRBV7-3	TRBJ2-7	.	.	TGTGCCAGCAGCTTAGGTGGCAACTCCTACGAGCAGTACTTC	CASSLGGNSYEQYF
TRBV4-1	TRBJ1-1	.	.	TGCGCCAGCAGCCATCACGTTCGGGGGGCGGACACTGAAGCTTTCTTT	CASSHHVRGADTEAFF
TRBV18	TRBJ1-1	.	.	TGTGCCAGCTCAACACCTCCGGGAAGCTACACTGAAGCTTTCTTT	CASSTPPGSYTEAFF
TRBV7-9	TRBJ2-6	.	.	TGTGCCAGCAGCTTCAGTGAATCTGGGGCCAACGTCCTGACTTTC	CASSFSESGANVLTF
TRBV27	TRBJ2-7	.	TRBD1	TGTGCCAGCAGTTCCTTACAGGGGGCGTCCTACGAGCAGTACTTC	CASSSLQGASYEQYF
TRBV18	TRBJ2-1	.	.	TGTGCCAGCTCCGATCCCCCCACCATGGACAGGAGGGATGAGCAGTTCTTC	CASSDPPTMDRRDEQFF
TRBV7-2	TRBJ2-5	.	.	TGTGCCAGCAGACTGATTTCGACAGCCAGGGAGACCCAGTACTTC	CASRLISTARETQYF
TRBV4-1	TRBJ2-7	.	TRBD1	TGCGCCAGCAGCAACACAGGGGGTGTCTACGAGCAGTACTTC	CASSNTGGVYEQYF
TRBV7-6	TRBJ2-3	medium-sized	.	TGTGCCAGCAGCATTACAGGCGGTAGCACAGATACGCAGTATTTT	CASSITGGSTDTQYF
TRBV30	TRBJ2-5	.	TRBD2	TGTGCCTGGAGTGTAGTGGGGGGAGGGGAGACCCAGTACTTC	CAWSVVGGGETQYF
TRBV10-3	TRBJ1-1	.	.	TGTGCCATCAGTGAGACAGTCAGCATGAACACTGAAGCTTTCTTT	CAISETVSMNTEAFF
TRBV7-6	TRBJ2-5	.	.	TGTGCCAGCAGCGACCCACCAGGGGAGACCCAGTACTTC	CASSDPPGETQYF
TRBV11-3	TRBJ2-7	.	TRBD2	TGTGCCAGCAGCCCCGGCCCGGGGGGGGACTACGAGCAGTACTTC	CASSPGPGGDYEQYF
TRBV4-3	TRBJ2-1	.	TRBD1	TGCGCCAGCAGCCAAGATCTTGCCGGGACAGGGTATAATGAGCAGTTCTTC	CASSQDLAGTGYNEQFF
TRBV19	TRBJ2-7	.	.	TGTGCCAGTAGGCCAGCAGGGGCCTACGAGCAGTACTTC	CASRPAGAYEQYF
TRBV4-1	TRBJ2-7	.	.	TGCGCCAGCAGTCTCGAAGACGGCGGGTACGAGCAGTACTTC	CASSLEDGGYEQYF
TRBV7-9	TRBJ2-3	once	TRBD1	TGTGCCAGCAGCCGAGGGACAGGGGTCACAGATACGCAGTATTTT	CASSRGTGVTDTQYF
TRBV5-1	TRBJ1-6	.	TRBD1	TGCGCCAGCAGCTTGGGGGACAGGGGGCGGGCACCCCTCCACTTT	CASSLGDRGRAPLHF
TRBV27	TRBJ2-7	.	.	TGTGCCAGCAGTTTTCACAGCTCCTACGAGCAGTACTTC	CASSFHSSYEQYF
TRBV19	TRBJ2-1	few	.	TGTGCCAGTAGTTCCCACCTTAGCGGAGGGAATGAGCAGTTCTTC	CASSSHLSGGNEQFF
TRBV9	TRBJ2-2	few	TRBD2	TGTGCCAGCAGCGTAGTGGGAGGGACCGGGGAGCTGTTTTTT	CASSVVGGTGELFF
TRBV19	TRBJ2-7	.	TRBD1	TGTGCCAGTAGTATGGGCAACACTCAGGGGGTCGAGCAGTACTTC	CASSMGNTQGVEQYF
TRBV11-3	TRBJ2-7	.	TRBD1	TGTGCCAGCAGCCCCCTGGACAGGGCCCACGAGCAGTACTTC	CASSPLDRAHEQYF
TRBV4-3	TRBJ2-7	.	.	TGCGCCAGCAGCCCCGCGGGACTCCCGAGCTCCTACGAGCAGTACTTC	CASSPAGLPSSYEQYF
TRBV5-5	TRBJ2-3	few	TRBD2	TGTGCCAGCAGCTTCCCCGGGGGGGCAGATACGCAGTATTTT	CASSFPGGADTQYF
TRBV9	TRBJ2-3	.	TRBD2	TGTGCCAGCAGCGTAATGTGGGGGGGGGTCACAGATACGCAGTATTTT	CASSVMWGGVTDTQYF
TRBV29-1	TRBJ2-1	.	.	TGCAGCGTTGTTGGGGGGTTCCCCTACAATGAGCAGTTCTTC	CSVVGGFPYNEQFF
TRBV5-1	TRBJ1-2	.	.	TGCGCCAGCAGCTTGGGCGGGGGTGATGGCTACACCTTC	CASSLGGGDGYTF
TRBV27	TRBJ2-1	.	TRBD2	TGTGCCAGCGAGTTTAGGCCGGGACTAGCGGGGTACAATGAGCAGTTCTTC	CASEFRPGLAGYNEQFF
TRBV19	TRBJ2-1	.	TRBD2	TGTGCCAGTAGTATGATAGCGGGAGGGCCAGTTGGTGAGCAGTTCTTC	CASSMIAGGPVGEQFF
TRBV5-1	TRBJ1-2	.	TRBD1	TGCGCCAGCAGCTTGGCCGACGCAGGGGGCGATGAGGGCTACACCTTC	CASSLADAGGDEGYTF
TRBV4-2	TRBJ2-1	few	.	TGTGCCAGCAGCCAAGATCTGGCTAGCAATTACGATGAGCAGTTCTTC	CASSQDLASNYDEQFF
TRBV15	TRBJ1-1	.	TRBD1	TGTGCCACCAATGGACAGGGGGACGCTGAAGCTTTCTTT	CATNGQGDAEAFF
TRBV5-1	TRBJ2-1	few	TRBD2	TGCGCCAGCAGCTTGCCTCGGACAGTTGCGGGAGGTTACAATGAGCAGTTCTTC	CASSLPRTVAGGYNEQFF
TRBV7-2	TRBJ2-4	.	.	TGTGCCAGCAGCCCCCCTCGGGGGATCATTCAGTACTTC	CASSPPRGIIQYF
TRBV5-5	TRBJ2-7	.	TRBD1	TGTGCCAGCAGCTTGGACGGGACAGGATCCTACGAGCAGTACTTC	CASSLDGTGSYEQYF
TRBV4-1	TRBJ1-1	.	.	TGCGCCAGCAGCGAAGTCACAGGTAAATTGAACACTGAAGCTTTCTTT	CASSEVTGKLNTEAFF
TRBV6-5	TRBJ2-1	once	TRBD1	TGTGCCAGCAGAGACAGGGGGTTTAATAGTGAGCAGTTCTTC	CASRDRGFNSEQFF
TRBV30	TRBJ2-7	.	.	TGTGCCTGGAGTGTGGGCACGACCTACGAGCAGTACTTC	CAWSVGTTYEQYF
TRBV7-8	TRBJ1-2	few	.	TGTGCCAGCAGCTTAGCGCAGTATGGCTACACCTTC	CASSLAQYGYTF
TRBV28	TRBJ2-7	.	TRBD1	TGTGCCAGCAGTTTAGGACAGGTCCTAACCTACGAGCAGTACTTC	CASSLGQVLTYEQYF